The sequence of this TCR beta chain was determined in a study of T cell responses to AZD1222 COVID-19 vaccine. Study results and caveats: Repertoire sampling occurred only after the peak T cell response.

TCRdb's copy holds only in-frame clones and misses some; the assay was immunoSEQ multiplex PCR. Its clone listing holds 150,000 or so clones. As regards this clone: What it recognizes is unknown.

This clonotype was obtained from an adult in good health. The sequencing sample was made of peripheral blood.

The CDR3 DNA follows: TGTGCCAGCAGCCAAGCTATCCCGGGCAGCGGGCCCGGGGATACGCAGTATTTT. This translates into CASSQAIPGSGPGDTQYF. The V and J genes are TRBV3-1 (or the pseudogene TRBV3-2) and TRBJ2-3, with TRBD2 as a possible D gene (6 bases). Germline assignment: CDR1 LGHDT and CDR2 YNNKEL (reference sequence). Trimming removed 1 base at V and 6 bases at J, with 23 bases between. This CDR3 is 18 amino acids long.